The 16 T cell receptor beta chains given below trace back to one sample, sequenced in a study of T cell repertoires in ileal Crohn's disease. Sequencing was performed with immunoSEQ multiplex PCR; in TCRdb, only in-frame clones are kept and a portion is missing. The repertoire holds approximately 7,000 clones, with 70% to 85% as singletons. Time point: proximal margin of the surgical specimen (macroscopically non-inflamed). Sequencing used ileal tissue. The source is an adult with Crohn's disease.

The chain joins TRBV29-1 to TRBJ2-1, with 13 bases matching TRBD2. V shed 7 bases and J 4 bases; nucleotides not matched to a gene: 19. The V gene's germline CDR1 is SQVTM and CDR2 ANQGSEA. The CDR3 runs to 19 residues. The DNA for the CDR3 is TGCAGCGCCCTAAAGGGGGGACTAGCGGGACCGGCAGGATACAATGAGCAGTTCTTC. Translation gives CSALKGGLAGPAGYNEQFF.

This sequence joins TRBV7-8 and TRBJ2-5; 7 bases fit TRBD1. Germline CDR1 is SGHVS and CDR2 is FQNEAQ. The CDR3 runs 15 residues. With 4 bases clipped from V and 5 bases from J, the junction kept 10 bases outside the gene matches. The CDR3 sequence is CASSSSRGYEETQYF. In DNA, the CDR3 is TGTGCCAGCAGCTCTTCCAGGGGGTATGAGGAGACCCAGTACTTC.

The chain has TRBV7-9 and TRBJ2-5, with 7 positions matching TRBD1. Trimming removed 3 bases from V and 2 bases from J; junction bases left unmatched: 6. The CDR3 runs 15 residues. Germline CDR1 SEHNR, CDR2 FQNEAQ (reference sequence). CDR3 sequence: CASSFDRVRQETQYF. CDR3 bases: TGTGCCAGCAGCTTTGACAGGGTGAGACAAGAGACCCAGTACTTC. The entire variable domain, with the rest obtained from reference TRBV7-9 and TRBJ2-5, is as follows: DTGVSQNPRHKITKRGQNVTFRCDPISEHNRLYWYRQTLGQGPEFLTYFQNEAQLEKSRLLSDRFSAERPKGSFSTLEIQRTEQGDSAMYLCASSFDRVRQETQYFGPGTRLLVL.

The DNA for the CDR3 is TGTGCCAGCAGTCCATTCGGGACAGCGCGCAATCAGCCCCAGCATTTT. Its protein product is CASSPFGTARNQPQHF. The chain links TRBV27 to TRBJ1-5, with 7 nucleotides matching TRBD1. J lost 2 bases, V lost 5 bases, and 9 bases had no gene match. The CDR3 consists of 16 residues. Per germline, CDR1 MNHEY and CDR2 SMNVEV (reference sequence).

The chain couples TRBV6-1 to TRBJ1-5; D gene unclear. The CDR3 has 17 amino acids. Trimming left V 2 bases short and J 2 bases short, with 16 bases between. Germline V CDR1 and CDR2: MNHNS, SASEGT. The CDR3 protein is CASSETLRSGGNQPQHF. In DNA form, the CDR3 reads TGTGCCAGCAGTGAAACTTTGAGGAGCGGCGGCAATCAGCCCCAGCATTTT.

This chain links TRBV13 with TRBJ1-2; D not certain. CDR3 length: 16 residues. V was clipped by 5 bases and J by 4 bases, with 20 bases between them. Germline CDR1 reads PRHDT; CDR2 reads FYEKMQ (reference sequence). The CDR3 sequence is CASSIRVTSTPYGYTF. The CDR3, as DNA: TGTGCCAGCAGCATAAGAGTTACCTCTACCCCCTATGGCTACACCTTC.

The V gene is TRBV30, the J gene TRBJ2-2; perhaps TRBD2 as D (6 bases). This CDR3 is 15 amino acids long. The ends were cut back, 2 bases at V and 1 base at J, with 11 bases in the middle. Germline assignment: CDR1 GTSNPN and CDR2 SVGIG (reference sequence). CDR3 DNA: TGTGCCTGGAGTAGACGGGACTGGAACACCGGGGAGCTGTTTTTT. Protein sequence: CAWSRRDWNTGELFF.

V and J are TRBV27 and TRBJ2-5; D is perhaps TRBD1 (5 bases). V shed 5 bases and J shed 2 bases, with 9 bases lying between them. This CDR3 comprises 13 residues. From germline, CDR1 is MNHEY and CDR2 SMNVEV (reference sequence). The chain's CDR3 is CASSRRGQETQYF. The CDR3 coding sequence is TGTGCCAGCAGTAGAAGGGGACAAGAGACCCAGTACTTC.

The CDR3 nucleotides are TGTGCCAGCGATCCCGGGACAGCGGGCAATGAGCAGTTCTTC. Translated, it gives CASDPGTAGNEQFF. The chain recombines TRBV27 with TRBJ2-1, with D possibly TRBD1 on 7 matching bases. The CDR3 is 14 amino acids. V gave up 8 bases and J gave up 6 bases, with 17 bases separating them. CDR1 and CDR2 (germline): MNHEY, SMNVEV (reference sequence).

The chain uses TRBV18 and TRBJ1-5, with unresolved D. CDR1 is KGHSH, CDR2 LQKENI, per germline. V lost 3 bases to trimming and J lost 5 bases, with 8 bases between them. The CDR3 consists of 13 residues. The CDR3 nucleotides read TGTGCCAGCTCACCCCGGAACGATCAGCCCCAGCATTTT. It encodes CASSPRNDQPQHF.

The chain combines TRBV28 with TRBJ2-7; D call uncertain. V was shortened by 2 bases and J by 3 bases, with 11 bases between the two germline ends. The CDR3 contains 14 residues. CDR1 is MDHEN and CDR2 is SYDVKM in the germline V gene. DNA of the CDR3: TGTGCCAGCAGTTTAGTTGGGATGGGCTACGAGCAGTACTTC. It encodes CASSLVGMGYEQYF.

The gene calls are TRBV4-1 and TRBJ2-1; 9 positions agree with TRBD2. CDR1 is MGHRA and CDR2 is YSYEKL in the germline V gene. Germline trimming cut 1 base from V and 4 bases from J; bases unmatched to any gene: 8. The CDR3 runs to 17 residues. The CDR3 spells CASSQGMSSGVYNEQFF. In DNA form, the CDR3 reads TGCGCCAGCAGCCAAGGCATGTCTAGCGGGGTTTACAATGAGCAGTTCTTC.

V usage is TRBV13 and J usage is TRBJ2-1; 12 bases agree with TRBD2. Trimming removed 6 bases from V and 10 bases from J; junction bases left unmatched: 13. This CDR3 comprises 16 residues. The germline V gene has CDR1 PRHDT and CDR2 FYEKMQ (reference sequence). The CDR3 bases are TGTGCCAGCAGTCACGGGGCTAGCGGGAGGGCCAGAGAGCAGTTCTTC. This encodes CASSHGASGRAREQFF.

This clone was seen only once. The chain combines TRBV19 with TRBJ1-1; TRBD1 aligns across 8 bases. V was pared by 5 bases and J by 0 bases, with 5 bases of the junction left unmatched. The CDR3 covers 15 residues. Looked up from germline, CDR1 is LNHDA and CDR2 is SQIVND (reference sequence). DNA of the CDR3: TGTGCCAGTAGTCTAACAGGGGGATTGAACACTGAAGCTTTCTTT. Amino acid sequence: CASSLTGGLNTEAFF.

The chain carries TRBV14 and TRBJ2-4, with D possibly being TRBD2 (7 bases). Germline lookup yields CDR1 SGHDN and CDR2 FVKESK. There are 20 residues in the CDR3. V was cut by 1 base and J by 5 bases, with 27 bases left in between. The CDR3 DNA reads TGTGCCAGCAGCCAAGTACGGGCTAGCGGAGGGGCGGGGGCGGAAAACATTCAGTACTTC. This codes for CASSQVRASGGAGAENIQYF.

This clone was picked up a small number of times. The chain employs TRBV28 and TRBJ1-1; a weak D match, TRBD1 (6 bases). The CDR3 runs to 13 residues. Trimming removed 6 bases from V and 5 bases from J, with 13 bases in between. CDR1 is MDHEN, CDR2 SYDVKM, per germline. The DNA of the CDR3 is TGTGCCAGCAGCTTCAGGGGAGTGACTGAAGCTTTCTTT. Translation gives CASSFRGVTEAFF.